This T cell receptor beta chain was recovered during a study of blood T cells in healthy people across ages. Ranging in age from about 6 to 100, the donors were healthy Caucasian individuals from Russia. No fewer than 7 million PBMCs went into each sample. Next came a second PCR, run for about 6 to 12 cycles, which used a sample-barcoded 5' primer along with a J-beta primer mix. Each cDNA molecule carried a tag from a template-switch adaptor that contained 12 random nucleotides. From the 5' RACE reads, TCRdb called clonotypes with MiXCR, one entry per CDR3 protein. The profile shows around 650,000 distinct CDR3 sequences, about 32% of them singletons. This clonotype has more than one count but fewer than ten. CDR1 SGHDT and CDR2 YYEEEE come from the germline V gene. Trimming shortened V by 1 base and J by 6 bases, and 7 bases separated the two germline ends. The CDR3 length is 13 residues.

The chain recombines TRBV5-6 with TRBJ2-2; no reliable D call. The TCR sequence derives from an elderly woman in good health. The sample taken for sequencing was blood. In DNA, the CDR3 is TGTGCCAGCAGCTTGCCGGCGTCCGGGGAGCTGTTTTTT. Translation: CASSLPASGELFF.